The rows below give T cell receptor beta chains drawn from one sample of a study of T cells in narcolepsy. TCRdb's table, derived via immunoSEQ multiplex PCR, lists solely in-frame clones and lacks some. This sample carries around 20,000 clones, about 90% of them seen once, and the ten largest clones take approximately 1.2%. Sequencing input: CD45RA- memory CD4+ T cells from PBMCs. The receptors here all came from a human donor with narcolepsy. CDR3s include the opening cysteine and the closing phenylalanine or tryptophan. A D gene is named only where the DNA matches it firmly. Only part of the rows carry a size: once, few, many, or a class if the clone is expanded.

clone size: .; D gene: .; J gene: TRBJ2-1; V gene: TRBV7-3; CDR3 protein: CASSSRLGSYNEQFF; CDR3 DNA: TGTGCCAGCAGCTCCCGACTAGGTTCCTACAATGAGCAGTTCTTC
clone size: .; D gene: .; J gene: TRBJ1-2; V gene: TRBV7-3; CDR3 protein: CASSPVQGRGYTF; CDR3 DNA: TGTGCCAGCAGCCCTGTACAGGGACGGGGCTACACCTTC
clone size: .; D gene: .; J gene: TRBJ2-2; V gene: TRBV6-5; CDR3 protein: CASNLQGPDTGELFF; CDR3 DNA: TGTGCCAGCAACCTACAGGGCCCGGACACCGGGGAGCTGTTTTTT
clone size: .; D gene: TRBD2; J gene: TRBJ2-1; V gene: TRBV14; CDR3 protein: CASSQDLRLAGRGQFF; CDR3 DNA: TGTGCCAGCAGCCAAGATCTACGGCTAGCGGGCAGGGGGCAGTTCTTC
clone size: .; D gene: TRBD1; J gene: TRBJ2-2; V gene: TRBV19; CDR3 protein: CASSRGPRGLNTGELFF; CDR3 DNA: TGTGCCAGTAGTAGAGGGCCCAGGGGGTTGAACACCGGGGAGCTGTTTTTT
clone size: .; D gene: TRBD1; J gene: TRBJ2-1; V gene: TRBV28; CDR3 protein: CASSLMGQGEFF; CDR3 DNA: TGTGCCAGCAGTTTAATGGGACAGGGTGAGTTCTTC
clone size: .; D gene: .; J gene: TRBJ2-7; V gene: TRBV5-4; CDR3 protein: CASSRGGQLSYEQYF; CDR3 DNA: TGTGCCAGCAGCCGGGGGGGACAGCTCTCCTACGAGCAGTACTTC
clone size: .; D gene: TRBD1; J gene: TRBJ1-2; V gene: TRBV7-2; CDR3 protein: CASSSGGWGGGYTF; CDR3 DNA: TGTGCCAGCAGCTCAGGGGGATGGGGTGGTGGCTACACCTTC
clone size: .; D gene: .; J gene: TRBJ2-1; V gene: TRBV6-5; CDR3 protein: CASRRESYNEQFF; CDR3 DNA: TGTGCCAGCAGAAGGGAGTCCTACAATGAGCAGTTCTTC
clone size: .; D gene: .; J gene: TRBJ1-5; V gene: TRBV7-2; CDR3 protein: CASSLGQGIGSNQPQHF; CDR3 DNA: TGTGCCAGCAGCTTAGGCCAGGGGATAGGAAGCAATCAGCCCCAGCATTTT
clone size: .; D gene: .; J gene: TRBJ1-4; V gene: TRBV18; CDR3 protein: CASSQGVGTNEKLFF; CDR3 DNA: TGTGCCAGCTCACAGGGGGTCGGAACTAATGAAAAACTGTTTTTT
clone size: .; D gene: .; J gene: TRBJ1-1; V gene: TRBV9; CDR3 protein: CASSSRGRDTEAFF; CDR3 DNA: TGTGCCAGCAGCTCCCGTGGTAGGGACACTGAAGCTTTCTTT
clone size: .; D gene: .; J gene: TRBJ1-2; V gene: TRBV7-8; CDR3 protein: CASSSTQVYPDGYTF; CDR3 DNA: TGTGCCAGCAGCTCCACACAGGTCTACCCCGATGGCTACACCTTC
clone size: .; D gene: TRBD1; J gene: TRBJ1-2; V gene: TRBV7-2; CDR3 protein: CASSFGQGWSYGYTF; CDR3 DNA: TGTGCCAGCAGCTTCGGACAGGGATGGAGCTATGGCTACACCTTC
clone size: .; D gene: .; J gene: TRBJ2-7; V gene: TRBV11-3; CDR3 protein: CASSLRGSTYEQYF; CDR3 DNA: TGTGCCAGCAGCTTAAGGGGGAGCACCTACGAGCAGTACTTC
clone size: .; D gene: .; J gene: TRBJ1-3; V gene: TRBV6-5; CDR3 protein: CASSFGGSGNTIYF; CDR3 DNA: TGTGCCAGCAGTTTTGGGGGCTCTGGAAACACCATATATTTT
clone size: .; D gene: .; J gene: TRBJ1-1; V gene: TRBV5-1; CDR3 protein: CASEEAGEAFF; CDR3 DNA: TGCGCCAGCGAGGAGGCTGGGGAAGCTTTCTTT
clone size: .; D gene: .; J gene: TRBJ2-7; V gene: TRBV4-2; CDR3 protein: CASSQDRASQGEQYF; CDR3 DNA: TGTGCCAGCAGCCAAGATAGGGCTTCTCAAGGGGAGCAGTACTTC
clone size: .; D gene: .; J gene: TRBJ2-5; V gene: TRBV29-1; CDR3 protein: CSVEQGRWETQYF; CDR3 DNA: TGCAGCGTTGAACAGGGACGGTGGGAGACCCAGTACTTC
clone size: .; D gene: .; J gene: TRBJ2-7; V gene: TRBV5-3; CDR3 protein: CARSAGASTYEQYF; CDR3 DNA: TGTGCCAGAAGCGCAGGGGCCAGTACCTACGAGCAGTACTTC
clone size: .; D gene: .; J gene: TRBJ2-2; V gene: TRBV4-2; CDR3 protein: CASSARGSWGEHRELFF; CDR3 DNA: TGTGCCAGCAGCGCACGCGGATCCTGGGGGGAACACCGGGAGCTGTTTTTT
clone size: .; D gene: TRBD1; J gene: TRBJ2-7; V gene: TRBV6-5; CDR3 protein: CASRNKGAQQYF; CDR3 DNA: TGTGCCAGCAGAAACAAGGGGGCTCAGCAGTACTTC
clone size: .; D gene: .; J gene: TRBJ2-1; V gene: TRBV5-1; CDR3 protein: CASSLGFGGISYNEQFF; CDR3 DNA: TGCGCCAGCAGCTTGGGATTCGGGGGAATCTCCTACAATGAGCAGTTCTTC
clone size: .; D gene: .; J gene: TRBJ2-7; V gene: TRBV20-1; CDR3 protein: CSPGQVYEQYF; CDR3 DNA: TGCAGCCCGGGGCAAGTCTACGAGCAGTACTTC
clone size: .; D gene: .; J gene: TRBJ1-1; V gene: TRBV27; CDR3 protein: CASSYPGRGEAFF; CDR3 DNA: TGTGCCAGCAGTTATCCGGGACGAGGGGAAGCTTTCTTT
clone size: .; D gene: .; J gene: TRBJ2-3; V gene: TRBV27; CDR3 protein: CASSLGDTDTQYF; CDR3 DNA: TGTGCCAGCAGTTTGGGGGACACAGATACGCAGTATTTT
clone size: .; D gene: .; J gene: TRBJ1-2; V gene: TRBV14; CDR3 protein: CASSQDIANRYGYTF; CDR3 DNA: TGTGCCAGCAGCCAAGATATAGCCAATAGGTATGGCTACACCTTC
clone size: .; D gene: .; J gene: TRBJ1-2; V gene: TRBV25-1; CDR3 protein: CASSEGRDRGYTF; CDR3 DNA: TGTGCCAGCAGTGAAGGACGCGACCGTGGCTACACCTTC
clone size: .; D gene: .; J gene: TRBJ2-6; V gene: TRBV5-6; CDR3 protein: CASSLPWDTTSGANVLTF; CDR3 DNA: TGTGCCAGCAGCTTGCCCTGGGACACAACCTCTGGGGCCAACGTCCTGACTTTC
clone size: .; D gene: TRBD1; J gene: TRBJ1-1; V gene: TRBV9; CDR3 protein: CASSAGQGSTEAFF; CDR3 DNA: TGTGCCAGCAGCGCAGGACAGGGGTCCACTGAAGCTTTCTTT
clone size: .; D gene: TRBD2; J gene: TRBJ2-7; V gene: TRBV5-1; CDR3 protein: CASRVGTSGRWNEQYF; CDR3 DNA: TGCGCCAGCAGAGTGGGTACTAGCGGGAGGTGGAACGAGCAGTACTTC
clone size: .; D gene: .; J gene: TRBJ1-1; V gene: TRBV4-1; CDR3 protein: CASSQLGGTEAFF; CDR3 DNA: TGCGCCAGCAGCCAGCTTGGGGGTACTGAAGCTTTCTTT
clone size: .; D gene: TRBD2; J gene: TRBJ2-1; V gene: TRBV25-1; CDR3 protein: CASRSSGGHNEQFF; CDR3 DNA: TGCGCCAGCCGTTCTAGCGGGGGACACAATGAGCAGTTCTTC
clone size: .; D gene: .; J gene: TRBJ2-7; V gene: TRBV18; CDR3 protein: CASSPSDSTYEQYF; CDR3 DNA: TGTGCCAGCTCACCTTCGGACAGCACCTACGAGCAGTACTTC
clone size: .; D gene: TRBD2; J gene: TRBJ2-2; V gene: TRBV10-3; CDR3 protein: CATHGTSGRGTGELFF; CDR3 DNA: TGTGCCACCCACGGGACTAGCGGGAGGGGGACCGGGGAGCTGTTTTTT
clone size: .; D gene: .; J gene: TRBJ2-1; V gene: TRBV28; CDR3 protein: CASKPPGSSYNEQFF; CDR3 DNA: TGTGCCAGCAAACCTCCAGGGAGCTCCTACAATGAGCAGTTCTTC
clone size: .; D gene: .; J gene: TRBJ1-1; V gene: TRBV5-6; CDR3 protein: CASNGDKRNTEAFF; CDR3 DNA: TGTGCCAGCAACGGGGATAAGAGGAACACTGAAGCTTTCTTT
clone size: .; D gene: .; J gene: TRBJ2-5; V gene: TRBV27; CDR3 protein: CASSPQGWGETQYF; CDR3 DNA: TGTGCCAGCAGTCCCCAGGGATGGGGAGAGACCCAGTACTTC
clone size: .; D gene: .; J gene: TRBJ1-1; V gene: TRBV29-1; CDR3 protein: CSVQNTEAFF; CDR3 DNA: TGCAGCGTCCAGAACACTGAAGCTTTCTTT
clone size: .; D gene: TRBD1; J gene: TRBJ1-5; V gene: TRBV19; CDR3 protein: CASTGRVSNQPQHF; CDR3 DNA: TGTGCCTCGACAGGGAGGGTTAGCAATCAGCCCCAGCATTTT
clone size: .; D gene: TRBD1; J gene: TRBJ2-7; V gene: TRBV11-2; CDR3 protein: CASSQQGNEQYF; CDR3 DNA: TGTGCCAGCAGCCAACAGGGGAACGAGCAGTACTTC
clone size: .; D gene: TRBD1; J gene: TRBJ1-2; V gene: TRBV15; CDR3 protein: CATSRDQRQGATGGYTF; CDR3 DNA: TGTGCCACCAGCAGGGATCAAAGACAGGGTGCGACAGGGGGCTACACCTTC
clone size: .; D gene: .; J gene: TRBJ1-1; V gene: TRBV5-4; CDR3 protein: CASSSDTNTEAFF; CDR3 DNA: TGTGCCAGCAGCTCTGATACTAACACTGAAGCTTTCTTT
clone size: once; D gene: TRBD2; J gene: TRBJ2-1; V gene: TRBV29-1; CDR3 protein: CSVRGSSGAYNEQFF; CDR3 DNA: TGCAGCGTCCGGGGCTCTAGCGGCGCCTACAATGAGCAGTTCTTC
clone size: .; D gene: .; J gene: TRBJ1-1; V gene: TRBV7-8; CDR3 protein: CASSLATGVNTEAFF; CDR3 DNA: TGTGCCAGCAGCTTAGCGACAGGAGTGAACACTGAAGCTTTCTTT
clone size: .; D gene: TRBD1; J gene: TRBJ1-5; V gene: TRBV28; CDR3 protein: CASSLQGGNQPQHF; CDR3 DNA: TGTGCCAGCAGTCTTCAGGGGGGCAATCAGCCCCAGCATTTT
clone size: .; D gene: .; J gene: TRBJ1-5; V gene: TRBV5-1; CDR3 protein: CASSFLGEGNQPQHF; CDR3 DNA: TGCGCCAGCAGCTTCCTAGGGGAGGGCAATCAGCCCCAGCATTTT
clone size: .; D gene: .; J gene: TRBJ2-5; V gene: TRBV11-3; CDR3 protein: CASSPGGRGTEETQYF; CDR3 DNA: TGTGCCAGCAGCCCCGGGGGCAGGGGGACGGAAGAGACCCAGTACTTC
clone size: .; D gene: TRBD2; J gene: TRBJ2-7; V gene: TRBV6-1; CDR3 protein: CASTPGEGGVHEQYF; CDR3 DNA: TGTGCCAGCACTCCCGGGGAGGGAGGGGTGCACGAGCAGTACTTC
clone size: .; D gene: TRBD1; J gene: TRBJ2-7; V gene: TRBV28; CDR3 protein: CASRRPGQVEQYF; CDR3 DNA: TGTGCCAGCAGGAGACCGGGACAGGTCGAGCAGTACTTC
clone size: .; D gene: .; J gene: TRBJ2-7; V gene: TRBV7-8; CDR3 protein: CASSLSDTNSYEQYF; CDR3 DNA: TGTGCCAGCAGCTTGTCGGACACGAACTCCTACGAGCAGTACTTC
clone size: .; D gene: .; J gene: TRBJ1-3; V gene: TRBV15; CDR3 protein: CATSRRFSGNTIYF; CDR3 DNA: TGTGCCACCAGCAGACGGTTCTCTGGAAACACCATATATTTT
clone size: .; D gene: .; J gene: TRBJ1-5; V gene: TRBV6-5; CDR3 protein: CASSRQNNQPQHF; CDR3 DNA: TGTGCCAGCAGTCGACAGAACAATCAGCCCCAGCATTTT
clone size: .; D gene: TRBD1; J gene: TRBJ1-1; V gene: TRBV5-4; CDR3 protein: CASSRQGGYEAFF; CDR3 DNA: TGTGCCAGCAGCCGGCAGGGGGGTTATGAAGCTTTCTTT
clone size: .; D gene: .; J gene: TRBJ2-5; V gene: TRBV5-1; CDR3 protein: CASTHRGGGPETQYF; CDR3 DNA: TGCGCCAGCACCCACCGTGGTGGTGGGCCGGAGACCCAGTACTTC
clone size: .; D gene: .; J gene: TRBJ1-1; V gene: TRBV18; CDR3 protein: CASSRVGSTNTEAFF; CDR3 DNA: TGTGCCAGCTCACGGGTGGGATCCACGAACACTGAAGCTTTCTTT
clone size: .; D gene: .; J gene: TRBJ1-1; V gene: TRBV6-5; CDR3 protein: CASRPGTANTEAFF; CDR3 DNA: TGTGCCAGCAGGCCCGGGACCGCGAACACTGAAGCTTTCTTT
clone size: .; D gene: TRBD2; J gene: TRBJ2-7; V gene: TRBV15; CDR3 protein: CATSSGTSGNYEQYF; CDR3 DNA: TGTGCCACCAGCAGTGGGACTAGCGGGAACTACGAGCAGTACTTC
clone size: .; D gene: TRBD1; J gene: TRBJ1-5; V gene: TRBV5-4; CDR3 protein: CASSGKDRISNQPQHF; CDR3 DNA: TGTGCCAGCAGCGGAAAGGACAGGATTAGCAATCAGCCCCAGCATTTT
clone size: .; D gene: .; J gene: TRBJ1-3; V gene: TRBV19; CDR3 protein: CASFGGNTIYF; CDR3 DNA: TGTGCCAGCTTTGGGGGAAACACCATATATTTT